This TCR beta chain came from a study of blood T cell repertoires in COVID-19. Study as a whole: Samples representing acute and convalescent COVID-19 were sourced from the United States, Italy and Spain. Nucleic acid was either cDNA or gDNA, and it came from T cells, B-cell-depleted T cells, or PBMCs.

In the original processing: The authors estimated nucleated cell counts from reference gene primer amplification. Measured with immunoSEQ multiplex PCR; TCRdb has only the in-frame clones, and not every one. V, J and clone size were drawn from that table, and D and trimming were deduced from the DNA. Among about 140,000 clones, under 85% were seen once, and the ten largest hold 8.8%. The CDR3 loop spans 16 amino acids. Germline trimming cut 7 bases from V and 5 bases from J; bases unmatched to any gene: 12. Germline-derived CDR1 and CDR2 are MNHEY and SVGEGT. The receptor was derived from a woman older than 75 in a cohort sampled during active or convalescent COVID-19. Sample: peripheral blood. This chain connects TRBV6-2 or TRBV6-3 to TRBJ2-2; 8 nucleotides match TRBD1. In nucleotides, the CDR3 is TGTGCCAGCACCCCCTACGGACAGGGTTTAACCGGGGAGCTGTTTTTT. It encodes CASTPYGQGLTGELFF.